The 11 T cell receptor beta chains reported below all come from one sample, sequenced in a study of T cell changes during pregnancy in multiple sclerosis. The method was immunoSEQ multiplex PCR; TCRdb's version includes in-frame clones alone and lacks a portion of them. The table includes roughly 40,000 clones, 80% to 95% detected once. The sequencing used CD8+ T cells from peripheral blood mononuclear cells, collected in the first trimester of pregnancy. Receptors were obtained from a female donor with multiple sclerosis, enrolled in a pregnancy study.

The chain combines TRBV11-3 with TRBJ1-5, with 9 bases aligning to TRBD1. With 4 bases clipped from V and 0 bases from J, the junction kept 10 bases outside the gene matches. Germline V lookup: CDR1 SGHNT, CDR2 YENEEA. The CDR3 is 18 residues long. DNA of the CDR3: TGTGCCAGCAGCTCGGGACAGGGCAGTCCTTTTAGCAATCAGCCCCAGCATTTT. Residues: CASSSGQGSPFSNQPQHF.

This sequence joins TRBV9 and TRBJ2-2; tentative D call: TRBD2 (6 bases). Germline V gene sequence: CDR1 SGDLS, CDR2 YYNGEE. The ends were cut back, 0 bases at V and 0 bases at J, with 9 bases in the middle. This CDR3 contains 16 residues. CDR3 residues: CASSVGGGTNTGELFF. CDR3 in DNA: TGTGCCAGCAGCGTAGGTGGCGGGACGAACACCGGGGAGCTGTTTTTT.

This chain uses TRBV30 with TRBJ2-2; the match to TRBD2 covers 8 bases. The CDR3 loop spans 15 amino acids. V lost 3 bases, J lost 8 bases, and 11 bases stayed unmatched. CDR1 and CDR2 (germline): GTSNPN, SVGIG (reference sequence). The DNA for the CDR3 is TGTGCCTGGAGCCGGGGGGGGCAAGCGGGAGGGGAGCTGTTTTTT. Translated, it gives CAWSRGGQAGGELFF.

This chain links TRBV27 with TRBJ1-4, with a tentative D call TRBD1 (5 bases). Germline V CDR1 and CDR2: MNHEY, SMNVEV (reference sequence). The V gene lost 2 bases and the J gene lost 6 bases, with 13 bases spanning the gap. The CDR3 contains 15 residues. DNA of the CDR3: TGTGCCAGCAGTTTAACCCGCCAGACAGATGAAAAACTGTTTTTT. The encoded protein is CASSLTRQTDEKLFF.

This clone was recorded once. CDR3 sequence (DNA): TGCGCCAGCAGTGTTTCGGGACTAGCGTACGAGCAGTACTTC. It specifies CASSVSGLAYEQYF. The V call is TRBV10-2, the J call TRBJ2-7, with 10 bases fitting TRBD2. V lost 4 bases and J lost 4; bases outside the gene matches: 4. The CDR3 length is 14 residues. The germline gives CDR1 WSHSY, CDR2 SAAADI.

The chain uses TRBV19 and TRBJ1-5, with 7 positions matching TRBD1. The V gene end was trimmed by 5 bases and the J gene end by 2 bases; junction bases not matched to a gene: 6. There are 15 residues in the CDR3. The V gene's germline CDR1 is LNHDA and CDR2 SQIVND (reference sequence). CDR3 in DNA: TGTGCCAGTAGTGCCACAGGGGAGGGCAATCAGCCCCAGCATTTT. Residues: CASSATGEGNQPQHF.

CDR3: CASSVSSEHTQYF. The CDR3 DNA reads TGTGCCAGCAGCGTGTCTAGCGAGCATACGCAGTATTTT. The chain employs TRBV9 and TRBJ2-3, with D tentatively TRBD2 (6 bases). Germline assignment: CDR1 SGDLS and CDR2 YYNGEE. V lost 2 bases and J 7 bases, leaving 11 bases between the germline ends. This CDR3 comprises 13 residues.

The chain has TRBV14 and TRBJ2-7; 8 bases align to TRBD2. V gave up 1 base and J gave up 3 bases; unmatched junction bases: 5. The CDR3 contains 15 residues. Germline values: CDR1 SGHDN, CDR2 FVKESK. CDR3 residues: CASSQGLAGLYEQYF. CDR3 coding DNA: TGTGCCAGCAGCCAAGGGCTAGCGGGTCTCTACGAGCAGTACTTC.

V and J are TRBV13 and TRBJ1-1; D ambiguous. Germline V lookup: CDR1 PRHDT, CDR2 FYEKMQ (reference sequence). This CDR3 region has 12 residues. The V end lost 0 bases, the J end lost 5 bases, and 4 bases lay between the germline ends. CDR3 loop: CASSLGETEAFF. CDR3 nucleotide sequence: TGTGCCAGCAGCTTAGGTGAGACTGAAGCTTTCTTT.

The V call is TRBV6-5, the J call TRBJ1-1, with a possible D match to TRBD1 (5 bases). The CDR3 is 15 residues long. Trimming removed 5 bases at V and 1 base at J, with 14 bases between. Germline assignment: CDR1 MNHEY and CDR2 SVGAGI. The CDR3: CASSPGGVGNTEAFF. The CDR3 DNA reads as TGTGCCAGCAGTCCGGGGGGGGTCGGGAACACTGAAGCTTTCTTT.

This clone was seen more than once but under ten times. The chain links TRBV13 to TRBJ2-1, with TRBD1 matching 7 bases. CDR1 PRHDT and CDR2 FYEKMQ come from the germline V gene (reference sequence). Trimming took 5 bases from V and 8 from J; bases not matched to a gene: 6. The CDR3 totals 13 residues. DNA for the CDR3: TGTGCCAGCAGCATTGGACAGGACTATGAGCAGTTCTTC. Translated, it gives CASSIGQDYEQFF.